This T cell receptor (beta chain) was sequenced for a study of blood T cell repertoires in COVID-19. Study overall: Spain, Italy and the United States supplied samples that represented acute and convalescent COVID-19.

Germline CDR1 is LNHDA and CDR2 is SQIVND (reference sequence). CDR3 length equals 16 residues. Trimming removed 4 bases from V and 1 base from J; junction bases left unmatched: 7. The repertoire was sequenced with immunoSEQ multiplex PCR; TCRdb's copy has only in-frame clones and lacks some. This table holds some 240,000 clones, about 80% found once. The chain carries TRBV19 and TRBJ2-3; 8 bases line up with TRBD2. Specimen: PBMCs or T cells enriched from blood (not recorded which). This clonotype originated in a man under 40 with acute COVID-19. The CDR3 coding sequence is TGTGCCAGTAGTAGGATAGCGGGGCTAGGCACAGATACGCAGTATTTT. Translating gives CASSRIAGLGTDTQYF.